Included here is one TCR beta chain sequence, with context. Its antigen is still unknown. Profiling relied on immunoSEQ multiplex PCR, and the TCRdb table lists in-frame clones only, not all of them. The profile covers 120,000 to 150,000 clones, with 88% appearing a single time and more than 12% taken by the ten largest. The record originates from a study of T cell responses to AZD1222 COVID-19 vaccine. V was clipped by 0 bases and J by 2 bases, with 5 bases between them. The CDR3 spans 15 residues. Per germline, CDR1 SGHTA and CDR2 FQGNSA. Points from the study as a whole: Clonal diversity was possibly underestimated; the donors were predominantly white British and more often female.

The sequences come from peripheral blood, collected on day 0 of AZD1222 vaccination. The chain couples TRBV7-2 to TRBJ2-6; D is undetermined. This sequence originates from an adult in good health. CDR3 bases: TGTGCCAGCAGCTTAGCTGCCACTGGGGCCAACGTCCTGACTTTC. It yields the protein CASSLAATGANVLTF. The entire variable domain, with the rest obtained from reference TRBV7-2 and TRBJ2-6, is as follows: GAGVSQSPSNKVTEKGKDVELRCDPISGHTALYWYRQSLGQGLEFLIYFQGNSAPDKSGLPSDRFSAERTGGSVSTLTIQRTQQEDSAVYLCASSLAATGANVLTFGAGSRLTVL.